These T cell receptor beta chains were read from a single sample in a study of siplizumab effects on memory and regulatory T cells. Assay: immunoSEQ multiplex PCR; the TCRdb copy retains only in-frame clones and omits some. The sample has fewer than 85,000 clones; approximately 95% are singletons. Sequencing input: CD8+ T cells sorted from blood. Source of these receptors: a human donor in good health. The CDR3 runs from the conserved cysteine through the conserved F or W. D genes are given only for firm matches. Clone size is shown for a subset of rows, as once, few, many or a class of expanded clone.

size	D	V	J	length	DNA	CDR3
once	-	TRBV6-5	TRBJ2-3	13	TGTGCCAGCAGCTCCTTTTACACAGATACGCAGTATTTT	CASSSFYTDTQYF
-	TRBD1	TRBV28	TRBJ1-2	14	TGTGCCAGCAGTTTTGGGACAGGGACCTATGGCTACACCTTC	CASSFGTGTYGYTF
-	-	TRBV29-1	TRBJ2-2	11	TGCAGCGTTGTCGTCACCGGGGAGCTGTTTTTT	CSVVVTGELFF
-	TRBD2	TRBV28	TRBJ2-7	15	TGTGCCAGCAGACTAGGGACTAGCGGGAGCTACGAGCAGTACTTC	CASRLGTSGSYEQYF
once	-	TRBV7-9	TRBJ1-6	15	TGTGCCAGCAGCTTAGCGGTGTCAGGGAATTCACCCCTCCACTTT	CASSLAVSGNSPLHF
once	TRBD1	TRBV4-2	TRBJ2-5	16	TGTGCCAGCAGCGCCTTCGGAAACAGGGGCCGGGAGACCCAGTACTTC	CASSAFGNRGRETQYF
-	-	TRBV29-1	TRBJ1-1	12	TGCAGCGTTGAACTGGGGGACACTGAAGCTTTCTTT	CSVELGDTEAFF
-	-	TRBV9	TRBJ2-5	15	TGTGCCAGCAGCGTTTCTGGACGGCACCAAGAGACCCAGTACTTC	CASSVSGRHQETQYF
-	-	TRBV7-2	TRBJ1-1	15	TGTGCCAGCAGCTTACGTGGACAGCGGGACACTGAAGCTTTCTTT	CASSLRGQRDTEAFF
-	-	TRBV5-6	TRBJ1-5	15	TGTGCCAGCAGTTTATTTACAGGGACAAGGCAGCCCCAGCATTTT	CASSLFTGTRQPQHF
once	TRBD2	TRBV27	TRBJ2-1	14	TGTGCCAGCAGTTTACTAGCGGATTACAATGAGCAGTTCTTC	CASSLLADYNEQFF
-	-	TRBV28	TRBJ2-7	14	TGTGCCAGCAGTTTCTTGTCCGGGGGATACGAGCAGTACTTC	CASSFLSGGYEQYF
once	TRBD1	TRBV25-1	TRBJ2-5	11	TGTGCCAGCAGTGAAGGGACAGGCCAGTACTTC	CASSEGTGQYF
once	-	TRBV9	TRBJ2-5	15	TGTGCCAGCAGCGCGGCGTGGAGACAGAAGGAGACCCAGTACTTC	CASSAAWRQKETQYF
-	-	TRBV2	TRBJ2-7	15	TGTGCCACCTCGACCAGCCCGGGACAAGCCTACGAGCAGTACTTC	CATSTSPGQAYEQYF
-	-	TRBV27	TRBJ2-3	15	TGTGCCAGCAGTGGGTGGGAGGATAGCACAGATACGCAGTATTTT	CASSGWEDSTDTQYF
-	-	TRBV27	TRBJ2-7	13	TGTGCCAGCAGTTTTGCTACAGGCTACGAGCAGTACTTC	CASSFATGYEQYF
-	TRBD2	TRBV5-6	TRBJ2-1	17	TGTGCCAGCAGCCCCAGGGCTAGCGGGAGGTTTTACAATGAGCAGTTCTTC	CASSPRASGRFYNEQFF
-	-	TRBV10-3	TRBJ2-1	14	TGTGCCATCAGTGATGGGGCGGGAAACCATGAGCAGTTCTTC	CAISDGAGNHEQFF
-	-	TRBV4-1	TRBJ2-7	15	TGCGCCAGCAGCCAAGTAAGCAATGCACCCTACGAGCAGTACTTC	CASSQVSNAPYEQYF
-	-	TRBV19	TRBJ1-5	17	TGTGCCAGTAGTATAGGCGGGGGGGTAACGATCAATCAGCCCCAGCATTTT	CASSIGGGVTINQPQHF
-	-	TRBV28	TRBJ2-2	12	TGTGCCAGCAACGGGGACACCGGGGAGCTGTTTTTT	CASNGDTGELFF
-	TRBD1	TRBV5-6	TRBJ1-1	15	TGTGCCAGCAGCCCCTGGGACAGGGCGGTGTTTGAAGCTTTCTTT	CASSPWDRAVFEAFF
-	-	TRBV7-6	TRBJ2-1	14	TGTGCCAGCAGCTTAGAGGGCAGGGGAAGTGAGCAGTTCTTC	CASSLEGRGSEQFF
-	-	TRBV11-2	TRBJ1-1	17	TGTGCCAGCAGCTTTCCGGGACCGACCGTAGTGAACACTGAAGCTTTCTTT	CASSFPGPTVVNTEAFF
-	TRBD2	TRBV9	TRBJ2-7	15	TGTGCCAGCAGCGCTGGGGGGGGAGTTTCCTACGAGCAGTACTTC	CASSAGGGVSYEQYF
-	-	TRBV9	TRBJ1-2	13	TGTGCCAGCAGCGTAGCGGGGGATAATGGCTACACCTTC	CASSVAGDNGYTF
-	-	TRBV29-1	TRBJ2-7	12	TGCAGCGTTGAGGACAGAGCCTACGAGCAGTACTTC	CSVEDRAYEQYF
-	-	TRBV10-1	TRBJ2-2	18	TGCGCCAGCAGTGAAGTTGAACAGGCCTACGCGAACACCGGGGAGCTGTTTTTT	CASSEVEQAYANTGELFF
-	-	TRBV15	TRBJ1-4	16	TGTGCCACCAGCAGAGATTTGGGGGGTCTAAGAGAAAAACTGTTTTTT	CATSRDLGGLREKLFF
-	TRBD1	TRBV28	TRBJ1-5	15	TGTGCCAGCAGCCCGGACAGGGGCGTATGGCAGCCCCAGCATTTT	CASSPDRGVWQPQHF
-	TRBD1	TRBV6-5	TRBJ2-3	15	TGTGCCAGCACCGGACAGGATTCGCGCTTAGGTGGGCAGTATTTT	CASTGQDSRLGGQYF
-	-	TRBV20-1	TRBJ2-4	11	TGCAGTGCTAGTGCGGGGAACATTCAGTACTTC	CSASAGNIQYF
-	-	TRBV19	TRBJ1-5	17	TGTGCCAGTAGTATTTCCTTCAGGCATACTAGCAATCAGCCCCAGCATTTT	CASSISFRHTSNQPQHF
-	-	TRBV11-2	TRBJ2-5	15	TGTGCCAGCAGGTCGGGGCCGGGACACCAAGAGACCCAGTACTTC	CASRSGPGHQETQYF
-	-	TRBV4-1	TRBJ2-7	13	TGCGCCAGCAGCCAAGACGGGTTGTACGAGCAGTACTTC	CASSQDGLYEQYF
once	-	TRBV2	TRBJ2-1	16	TGTGCCAGCAGTCCCCCACAGGTTACGTCCTACAATGAGCAGTTCTTC	CASSPPQVTSYNEQFF
-	TRBD1	TRBV14	TRBJ2-5	18	TGTGCCAGCAGCCAAGGGGCCCGGGACAGGGAGTACCAAGAGACCCAGTACTTC	CASSQGARDREYQETQYF
once	-	TRBV27	TRBJ2-7	15	TGTGCCAGCAGTTTACGCAGGGCTCTTCTCCACGAGCAGTACTTC	CASSLRRALLHEQYF
-	-	TRBV9	TRBJ1-1	15	TGTGCCAGCAGCGTAGTCGAGGGTCTGAACACTGAAGCTTTCTTT	CASSVVEGLNTEAFF
-	TRBD2	TRBV7-8	TRBJ2-1	16	TGTGCCAGCAGCTTAGGGTCTTTCTTGCGGGAGGTTGAGCAGTTCTTC	CASSLGSFLREVEQFF
-	-	TRBV7-9	TRBJ2-5	13	TGTGCCAGCAGCTTCGGGCCTCGAGAGACCCAGTACTTC	CASSFGPRETQYF
-	-	TRBV13	TRBJ1-2	14	TGTGCCAGCAGCTTAGGGACAGAAATTTATGGCTACACCTTC	CASSLGTEIYGYTF
-	-	TRBV29-1	TRBJ2-5	13	TGCAGCATGTCCGGGCCTAACCAAGAGACCCAGTACTTC	CSMSGPNQETQYF
once	TRBD1	TRBV28	TRBJ1-6	16	TGTGCCAGCAGTAAACCGGGACAGGGACCAGATTCACCCCTCCACTTT	CASSKPGQGPDSPLHF
once	-	TRBV19	TRBJ1-5	14	TGTGCCAGTAGTATAGGGTCGGAGGGTCAGCCCCAGCATTTT	CASSIGSEGQPQHF
-	TRBD1	TRBV19	TRBJ1-5	16	TGTGCCAGTAGTATAATTCACAGGGGAGGCAATCAGCCCCAGCATTTT	CASSIIHRGGNQPQHF
-	-	TRBV4-2	TRBJ1-2	12	TGTGCCAGCAGCCAAGATGGTAGGGCCTTCATCTTC	CASSQDGRAFIF
-	TRBD2	TRBV2	TRBJ2-5	14	TGTGCCAGCAGAGAAGCGGGGACCCTCCACACCCAGTACTTC	CASREAGTLHTQYF
-	TRBD2	TRBV5-4	TRBJ2-5	14	TGTGCCAGCAGCTCCCCGGGAGGCGAAGAGACCCAGTACTTC	CASSSPGGEETQYF
-	-	TRBV4-1	TRBJ2-7	15	TGCGCCAGCAGCACAATCCCCGGGACGGGCTACGAGCAGTACTTC	CASSTIPGTGYEQYF
-	TRBD1	TRBV9	TRBJ2-1	16	TGTGCCAGCAGCGCCCCGACAGGGACCTCCTACAATGAGCAGTTCTTC	CASSAPTGTSYNEQFF
-	-	TRBV4-1	TRBJ1-2	17	TGCGCCAGCAGCCAAGCTAAGGTTGTTCTGGAGCTCAATGGCTACACCTTC	CASSQAKVVLELNGYTF
-	TRBD1	TRBV7-9	TRBJ2-7	17	TGTGCCAGCAGCTTAGTTGGGCGACTCGGGACAGCGAACGAGCAGTACTTC	CASSLVGRLGTANEQYF